Below, 31 T cell receptor beta chains from the same sample are listed, as sequenced in a study of identical twins. Each CDR3 protein is one row after TCRdb ran MiXCR on the 5' RACE reads. The sample gives more than 650,000 distinct CDR3 sequences, approximately 6.1% of which show up once; around 2% is in the top ten. The sequenced sample was naive T cells sorted from blood. The receptors shown here come from a man aged 18 to 29 in good health.

This clonotype was detected a few times. The rearrangement uses TRBV5-1 and TRBJ2-1; no clear D. V lost 3 bases to trimming and J lost 5 bases, with 12 bases between them. The CDR3 extends over 14 amino acids. Germline CDR1 and CDR2: SGHRS and YFSETQ. The CDR3 is CASSSRTFDNEQFF. The CDR3 region has the DNA TGCGCCAGCAGCTCCAGGACCTTCGACAATGAGCAGTTCTTC.

This clonotype showed up just a few times. This chain joins TRBV19 and TRBJ2-1, with 8 bases aligning to TRBD2. Germline V gene sequence: CDR1 LNHDA, CDR2 SQIVND (reference sequence). The CDR3 runs to 15 residues. V dropped 10 bases and J dropped 8; count of bases not matched to a gene: 16. As DNA, the CDR3 is TGTGCCACTACGCCAGGGACTAGAGTAGTGGATGAGCAGTTCTTC. The encoded protein is CATTPGTRVVDEQFF.

The table lists this clonotype with a few counts. This rearrangement joins TRBV21-1 to TRBJ2-7. TRBV21-1 counts as a pseudogene. This CDR3 is built from 15 residues. CDR3 sequence: CASSKVQGRSYEQYV. The CDR3 bases are TGTGCCAGCAGCAAAGTACAAGGGCGCTCCTACGAGCAGTACGTC.

This clonotype was seen a handful of times. The chain links TRBV6-1 to TRBJ2-7; possible D gene TRBD1, 6 bases. The CDR3 sequence is 16 residues long. The germline V and J ends were trimmed by 6 bases and 3 bases, with 21 bases remaining between them. From germline, CDR1 is MNHNS and CDR2 SASEGT. The CDR3 spells CASRESEGVSIYEQYF. The CDR3 coding sequence is TGTGCCAGCAGGGAATCAGAGGGGGTATCTATCTACGAGCAGTACTTC.

The chain recombines TRBV4-1 with TRBJ2-1, with 12 bases aligning to TRBD2. Trimming cost V 5 bases and J 9 bases; bases outside gene matches: 8. The length of the CDR3 is 15 residues. The germline V gene has CDR1 MGHRA and CDR2 YSYEKL. This CDR3 is CASSSGLAGKSEQFF. As DNA, the CDR3 is TGCGCCAGCAGCTCCGGACTAGCGGGAAAATCTGAGCAGTTCTTC.

This clonotype was observed a handful of times. The rearrangement uses TRBV6-2 or TRBV6-3 and TRBJ2-5, with TRBD1 as a possible D gene (5 bases). The CDR3 totals 15 residues. Germline V gene data show CDR1 as MNHEY and CDR2 as SVGEGT. The ends were cut back, 5 bases at V and 7 bases at J, with 20 bases in the middle. CDR3 residues: CASSIPRTSSGTQYF. DNA for the CDR3: TGTGCCAGCAGTATCCCGAGGACAAGTAGTGGGACCCAGTACTTC.

This clonotype was observed many times. One end of the junction fails to match germline, which may point to a read error. The gene calls are TRBV10-3 and TRBJ1-3; tentatively, D is TRBD1 (6 bases). The CDR3 is made up of 17 amino acids. Germline V CDR1 and CDR2: ENHRY, SYGVKD. DNA for the CDR3: TGTGCCATCAGTGAGGGGCGTTCTGGGGGCTCTGGAAACACCGTATATTTT. Residues: CAISEGRSGGSGNTVYF.

This clonotype has only a few counts. The rearrangement joins TRBV6-5 to TRBJ2-3; 9 bases match TRBD2. Germline V gene lookup returns CDR1 MNHEY and CDR2 SVGAGI. The CDR3 is 18 residues long. J lost 6 bases, V lost 2 bases, and 15 bases had no gene match. The CDR3 DNA is TGTGCCAGCAGTTACGAGGGTAGCGTCGGCGGGAGGGCGGATACGCAGTATTTT. This encodes CASSYEGSVGGRADTQYF.

This clonotype was recorded a few times. The chain has TRBV29-1 and TRBJ2-3, with 9 nucleotides matching TRBD1. Germline assignment: CDR1 SQVTM and CDR2 ANQGSEA. The V segment lost 7 bases and the J segment 2 bases; nucleotides outside the gene matches: 7. This CDR3 has 14 residues. The CDR3 sequence is CSARDRANTDTQYF. The CDR3, as DNA: TGCAGCGCAAGGGACAGGGCGAACACAGATACGCAGTATTTT.

This clonotype was found many times. The gene calls are TRBV27 and TRBJ2-7; 10 bases agree with TRBD2. CDR3 size: 18 residues. Trimming took 0 bases from V and 1 from J; bases not matched to a gene: 9. Germline CDR1 reads MNHEY; CDR2 reads SMNVEV (reference sequence). The CDR3 nucleotides read TGTGCCAGCAGTTTATCCAACACAGGACTAGCGGATTCCTACGAGCAGTACTTC. It is translated as CASSLSNTGLADSYEQYF.

The chain is built from TRBV5-5 and TRBJ2-7; 7 bases are shared with TRBD2. The CDR3 is 16 amino acids. The germline CDR1 and CDR2 sequences are SGHKS and YYEKEE (reference sequence). Germline trimming cut 4 bases from V and 0 bases from J; bases unmatched to any gene: 10. The DNA for the CDR3 is TGTGCCAGCAGCCCCCTCGAGGGCGGGGGCTCCTACGAGCAGTACTTC. It encodes CASSPLEGGGSYEQYF.

The chain is built from TRBV7-3 and TRBJ1-1; possibly TRBD1 for D (6 bases). V was cut by 3 bases and J by 6 bases, with 14 bases left in between. Germline V gives CDR1 SGHTA, CDR2 FQGTGA. The CDR3 spans 14 residues. DNA for the CDR3: TGTGCCAGCAGCTTCAGGGGAGGTCGGGCTGAAGCTTTCTTT. Translation gives CASSFRGGRAEAFF.

This clonotype occurred many times. The chain recombines TRBV4-2 with TRBJ2-7; TRBD2 aligns across 13 bases. Trimming removed 0 bases from V and 0 bases from J; junction bases left unmatched: 11. The germline V gene has CDR1 LGHNA and CDR2 YNFKEQ. The CDR3 length is 20 residues. CDR3 bases: TGTGCCAGCAGCCAAGATCTGTTTGGGACTAGCGGGGCAAGCTCCTACGAGCAGTACTTC. Its protein is CASSQDLFGTSGASSYEQYF.

The rearrangement joins TRBV6-5 to TRBJ2-7; no clear D gene. V gave up 2 bases and J gave up 2 bases, with 10 bases separating them. Per the germline V gene, CDR1 is MNHEY and CDR2 is SVGAGI. This CDR3 region has 14 residues. CDR3 sequence reads: CASSYPRETYEQYF. The CDR3 nucleotides read TGTGCCAGCAGTTACCCAAGGGAAACCTACGAGCAGTACTTC.

The J gene is TRBJ1-1, the V gene TRBV6-6; no firm D call. This CDR3 spans 13 amino acids. Germline CDR1 reads MNHNY; CDR2 reads SVGAGI (reference sequence). V lost 2 bases and J lost 4, with 8 bases in between. CDR3 in DNA: TGTGCCAGCAGTTACGCGGGGAGCACTGAAGCTTTCTTT. This gives the protein CASSYAGSTEAFF.

This chain uses TRBV5-1 with TRBJ2-1, with 7 bases fitting TRBD2. V lost 2 bases to trimming and J lost 4 bases; unmatched junction nucleotides: 6. The germline V gene encodes CDR1 SGHRS and CDR2 YFSETQ. This CDR3 comprises 15 residues. CDR3 DNA sequence: TGCGCCAGCAGCTTCGGCGGGAGTGGGTACAATGAGCAGTTCTTC. Translated: CASSFGGSGYNEQFF.

This clonotype was observed at least ten times. The rearrangement uses TRBV15 and TRBJ1-2; 8 nucleotides match TRBD1. The CDR3 contains 15 residues. Trimming took 1 base from V and 4 from J; bases not matched to a gene: 5. Germline V gene data show CDR1 as LNHNV and CDR2 as YYDKDF (reference sequence). CDR3: CATSRAGGAGYGYTF. As DNA, the CDR3 is TGTGCCACCAGCAGAGCAGGGGGCGCGGGCTATGGCTACACCTTC.

Of note for this clonotype: A read error may produce the germline difference seen at one junction end. The rearrangement links TRBV6-6 to TRBJ2-2; D unresolved. The CDR3 contains 12 residues. The germline gives CDR1 MNHNY, CDR2 SVGAGI (reference sequence). The CDR3 DNA sequence: TGTTCCAGCAGTTATAAGACCGGGGAGCTGTTTTTT. It yields the protein CSSSYKTGELFF.

V is TRBV4-2 and J is TRBJ2-1; D not resolved. Germline-derived CDR1 and CDR2 are LGHNA and YNFKEQ. Trimming stripped 2 bases from V and 5 bases from J, with 7 bases between. The CDR3 consists of 13 residues. CDR3 in amino acids: CASSQPGDNEQFF. The CDR3 region has the DNA TGTGCCAGCAGCCAACCCGGAGACAATGAGCAGTTCTTC.

Ten or more counts support this clonotype. The CDR3 DNA reads as TGCGCCAGCAGCCAAGTTTTTTCCCTCCGGCCGTACAATGAGCAGTTCTTC. Translation gives CASSQVFSLRPYNEQFF. The chain has TRBV4-1 and TRBJ2-1; D is unresolved. The CDR3 consists of 17 residues. Germline CDR1 MGHRA, CDR2 YSYEKL. V lost 1 base and J lost 4, with 17 bases in between.

In its sample, this clonotype was seen a few times. The chain has TRBV11-3 and TRBJ1-2; D remains unclear. The CDR3 length is 13 residues. Trimming pared 4 bases from V and 5 bases from J, leaving 11 bases between. Germline assignment: CDR1 SGHNT and CDR2 YENEEA. CDR3 coding DNA: TGTGCCAGCAGCTCCCGGGGTCAGTATGGCTACACCTTC. Translation gives CASSSRGQYGYTF.

This clonotype was seen many times. The chain recombines TRBV15 with TRBJ1-2; no clear D. CDR3 length equals 12 residues. V was pared by 0 bases and J by 7 bases, with 6 bases between. Germline V gene lookup returns CDR1 LNHNV and CDR2 YYDKDF (reference sequence). DNA of the CDR3: TGTGCCACCAGCAGAGACAGTGGTGGCTACACCTTC. Translating it yields CATSRDSGGYTF.

This clonotype showed up just a few times. This chain connects TRBV12-3 or TRBV12-4 to TRBJ1-6, with D uncertain. The CDR3 sequence is 15 residues long. V lost 3 bases and J 7 bases, leaving 13 bases between the germline ends. The CDR3 reads CASSFSGSRNSPLHF. For the CDR3, the DNA is TGTGCCAGCAGTTTTTCGGGAAGCCGGAATTCACCCCTCCACTTT.

The gene calls are TRBV7-3 and TRBJ2-7, with 8 positions matching TRBD2. The germline V gene encodes CDR1 SGHTA and CDR2 FQGTGA. This CDR3 has 15 amino acids. The ends lost 5 bases at V and 3 bases at J; junction bases unmatched: 9. Here the CDR3 DNA reads TGTGCCAGCAGCGTCACTTCGGGACTAGGCTACGAGCAGTACTTC. It translates to CASSVTSGLGYEQYF.

In this sample, this clonotype turned up a few times. V and J are TRBV9 and TRBJ2-1; D is perhaps TRBD2 (6 bases). Germline CDR1 is SGDLS and CDR2 is YYNGEE. The CDR3 is 16 amino acids. Trimming removed 0 bases from V and 4 bases from J, with 14 bases in between. This CDR3 reads CASSVERRARYNEQFF. The DNA for the CDR3 is TGTGCCAGCAGCGTAGAACGGAGGGCCAGATACAATGAGCAGTTCTTC. The variable domain in full, with the rest retrieved from reference TRBV9 and TRBJ2-1, is DSGVTQTPKHLITATGQRVTLRCSPRSGDLSVYWYQQSLDQGLQFLIQYYNGEERAKGNILERFSAQQFPDLHSELNLSSLELGDSALYFCASSVERRARYNEQFFGPGTRLTVL.

This clonotype was seen ten or more times. The gene calls are TRBV6-4 and TRBJ1-1; the match to TRBD1 covers 9 bases. Germline lookup yields CDR1 MRHNA and CDR2 SNTAGT. The CDR3 extends over 18 amino acids. V gave up 5 bases and J gave up 3 bases; unmatched junction bases: 16. The CDR3 reads CASSSAWNDRGSYTEAFF. CDR3 nucleotide sequence: TGTGCCAGCAGTTCGGCCTGGAACGACAGGGGGAGTTACACTGAAGCTTTCTTT.

This clonotype was detected many times. The V and J genes are TRBV4-3 and TRBJ2-7; 10 bases fit TRBD2. Germline values: CDR1 LGHNA, CDR2 YSLEER. This CDR3 spans 19 amino acids. V gave up 0 bases and J gave up 3 bases; unmatched junction bases: 14. This chain's CDR3 is CASSQDLGVASGSLYEQYF. DNA of the CDR3: TGCGCCAGCAGCCAAGATCTCGGGGTGGCTAGCGGGAGTCTCTACGAGCAGTACTTC.

This clonotype was seen ten or more times. The chain recombines TRBV27 with TRBJ1-4, with D perhaps matching TRBD1 (6 bases). This CDR3 spans 16 amino acids. V lost 5 bases, J lost 0 bases, and 13 bases lay in between. Germline lookup yields CDR1 MNHEY and CDR2 SMNVEV (reference sequence). In nucleotides, the CDR3 is TGTGCCAGCAGTCTCGGACAGCTTGCAACTAATGAAAAACTGTTTTTT. Translation gives CASSLGQLATNEKLFF.

This clonotype was recorded many times. The chain couples TRBV29-1 to TRBJ2-3; TRBD1 agrees at 10 bases. The CDR3 contains 13 residues. CDR1 is SQVTM and CDR2 is ANQGSEA in the germline V gene. V lost 5 bases and J lost 8; bases outside the gene matches: 7. This CDR3 reads CSVFTDRGGTQYF. The CDR3 nucleotides read TGCAGCGTTTTCACGGACAGGGGGGGTACGCAGTATTTT.

In its sample, this clonotype was seen many times. The rearrangement uses TRBV29-1 and TRBJ1-1; D unclear. Germline values: CDR1 SQVTM, CDR2 ANQGSEA. Trimming removed 2 bases from V and 1 base from J, with 14 bases in between. This CDR3 is 15 amino acids long. CDR3 sequence: CSVERSSRANTEAFF. The CDR3 bases are TGCAGCGTTGAACGGTCCTCAAGGGCGAACACTGAAGCTTTCTTT.

This clonotype occurred many times. This chain connects TRBV20-1 to TRBJ1-5; weak D call: TRBD1 (5 bases). V lost 3 bases, J lost 7 bases, and 16 bases lay in between. The CDR3 spans 14 residues. In germline, CDR1 is DFQATT, CDR2 SNEGSKA (reference sequence). CDR3 nucleotide sequence: TGCAGTGCTAGTACTGGGCAGGGTGGACAGCCCCAGCATTTT. This sequence encodes CSASTGQGGQPQHF.